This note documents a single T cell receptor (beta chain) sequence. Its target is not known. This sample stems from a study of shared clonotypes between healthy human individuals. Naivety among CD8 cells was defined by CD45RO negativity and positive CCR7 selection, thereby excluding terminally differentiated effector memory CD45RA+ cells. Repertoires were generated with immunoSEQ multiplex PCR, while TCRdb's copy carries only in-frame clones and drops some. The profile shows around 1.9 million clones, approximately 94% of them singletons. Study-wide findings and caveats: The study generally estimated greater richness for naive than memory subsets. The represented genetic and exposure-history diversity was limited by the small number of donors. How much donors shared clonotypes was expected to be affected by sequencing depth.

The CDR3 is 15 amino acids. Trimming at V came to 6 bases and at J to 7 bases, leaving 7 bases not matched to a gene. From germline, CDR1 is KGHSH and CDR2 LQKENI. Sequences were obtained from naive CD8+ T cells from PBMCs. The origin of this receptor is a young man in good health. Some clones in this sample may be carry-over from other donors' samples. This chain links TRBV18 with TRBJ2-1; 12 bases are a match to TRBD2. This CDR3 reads CASSAALAGGNEQFF. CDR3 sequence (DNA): TGTGCCAGCTCCGCCGCACTAGCGGGGGGAAATGAGCAGTTCTTC.